A single T cell receptor beta chain is shown here with its context. Its antigen is undetermined. This entry belongs to a study of shared clonotypes between healthy human individuals. The method was immunoSEQ multiplex PCR; TCRdb's version includes in-frame clones alone and lacks a portion of them. This table holds around 2.1 million clones, roughly 95% found once. The V gene's germline CDR1 is SGHTA and CDR2 FQGNSA. The CDR3 extends over 15 amino acids. The V gene lost 3 bases and the J gene lost 6 bases, with 18 bases spanning the gap. Study-wide results and limits: Since donors were few, the genetic and exposure-history diversity represented was limited.

This chain joins TRBV7-2 and TRBJ2-7; D is possibly TRBD2 (5 bases). This TCR was recovered from a man between 18 and 35 years old in good health. Sequences were obtained from naive CD4+ T cells sorted from blood. Subset of the sample: CD45RA+ positively selected. The CDR3 region has the DNA TGTGCCAGCAGCTTGGAGGCAGGCTCCCCTTCCGAGCAGTACTTC. This sequence encodes CASSLEAGSPSEQYF.